Below are 32 T cell receptor beta chains sequenced from a single sample in a study of CD8 T cells in Susac syndrome. RNA, at 0.5 to 1 ug, was reverse transcribed with random hexamers. TCRdb re-called the immunoSEQ multiplex PCR reads with MiXCR, one entry per CDR3 protein. The sample lists about 140,000 distinct CDR3 sequences; just under 95% were seen once. The sample consisted of CD8+ T cells from PBMCs. These receptors came from a human donor with Susac syndrome.

This clonotype was seen once. The rearrangement uses TRBV29-1 and TRBJ2-5; D is undetermined. The CDR3 runs to 15 residues. The V end was cut by 3 bases, the J end by 1 base, with 15 bases between. Germline V gene data show CDR1 as SQVTM and CDR2 as ANQGSEA. CDR3 bases: TGCAGCGTTGAGGGGATTCCTAGTTCCCAAGAGACCCAGTACTTC. Translated: CSVEGIPSSQETQYF.

This chain connects TRBV29-1 to TRBJ2-1; the D is unclear. V was clipped by 6 bases and J by 9 bases, with 9 bases between them. The germline V gene encodes CDR1 SQVTM and CDR2 ANQGSEA. The CDR3 loop spans 10 amino acids. The CDR3 region is CSVTLAEQFF. The CDR3 region has the DNA TGCAGCGTAACCTTGGCTGAGCAGTTCTTC.

The chain employs TRBV7-8 and TRBJ2-7; D uncertain. This CDR3 is built from 12 residues. In germline, CDR1 is SGHVS, CDR2 FQNEAQ. Trimming pared 5 bases from V and 4 bases from J, leaving 9 bases between. CDR3 loop: CASSDEWYEQYF. The CDR3 DNA reads as TGTGCCAGCAGCGACGAATGGTACGAGCAGTACTTC.

The chain has TRBV27 and TRBJ1-5; TRBD1 matches at 8 bases. In germline, CDR1 is MNHEY, CDR2 SMNVEV (reference sequence). The J segment lost 7 bases and the V segment lost 6 bases, leaving 11 bases of the junction unmatched. CDR3 length: 15 residues. Written as DNA, the CDR3 is TGTGCCAGCAGCCGAATGACAGGGGTCGGGCAGCCCCAGCATTTT. As protein: CASSRMTGVGQPQHF.

The chain combines TRBV24-1 with TRBJ2-7; D not certain. Trimming shortened V by 2 bases and J by 2 bases, and 9 bases separated the two germline ends. The CDR3 has 14 residues. From germline, CDR1 is KGHDR and CDR2 SFDVKD. The CDR3 region is CATSDSDTPYEQYF. The CDR3 DNA sequence: TGTGCCACCAGTGATTCTGACACTCCCTACGAGCAGTACTTC.

The rearrangement uses TRBV4-1 and TRBJ2-7; TRBD1 or TRBD2 may be the D gene (6 bases each). Germline CDR1 reads MGHRA; CDR2 reads YSYEKL. The CDR3 extends over 16 amino acids. The V and J ends lost 1 base and 0 bases respectively, with 13 bases between them. CDR3 sequence reads: CASSQVGGLLSYEQYF. CDR3 nucleotides: TGCGCCAGCAGCCAAGTGGGGGGCTTACTCTCCTACGAGCAGTACTTC.

This chain uses TRBV10-3 with TRBJ2-3, with 12 nucleotides matching TRBD2. This CDR3 spans 15 amino acids. Trimming at V came to 4 bases and at J to 4 bases, leaving 3 bases not matched to a gene. Germline V gives CDR1 ENHRY, CDR2 SYGVKD. CDR3: CAISGLAGVSDTQYF. CDR3 DNA: TGTGCCATCAGTGGACTAGCGGGAGTATCAGATACGCAGTATTTT.

The chain recombines TRBV12-3 or TRBV12-4 with TRBJ2-7; TRBD2 agrees at 7 bases. Trimming at V came to 3 bases and at J to 6 bases, leaving 8 bases not matched to a gene. This CDR3 is built from 14 residues. The CDR3 reads CASSLGGSRGEQYF. CDR3 in DNA: TGTGCCAGCAGTTTGGGCGGGAGTAGGGGCGAGCAGTACTTC.

The chain links TRBV7-9 to TRBJ2-5, with 14 bases fitting TRBD2. J lost 5 bases, V lost 5 bases, and 7 bases had no gene match. CDR1 is SEHNR, CDR2 FQNEAQ, per germline (reference sequence). The CDR3 is 16 amino acids. The CDR3 sequence is CASSQTSGRARETQYF. The CDR3 DNA sequence: TGTGCCAGCAGCCAGACTAGCGGGAGGGCCCGGGAGACCCAGTACTTC.

In this sample, this clonotype turned up once. CDR3: CAGALAGAGNEQFF. CDR3 nucleotides: TGCGCCGGTGCGCTAGCGGGAGCGGGGAATGAGCAGTTCTTC. The rearrangement uses TRBV5-1 and TRBJ2-1; 10 bases map to TRBD2. Germline V gene data show CDR1 as SGHRS and CDR2 as YFSETQ. There are 14 residues in the CDR3. Trimming cost V 10 bases and J 7 bases; bases outside gene matches: 11.

The chain recombines TRBV6-5 with TRBJ2-2; 7 nucleotides align to TRBD1. The germline CDR1 and CDR2 sequences are MNHEY and SVGAGI. The length of the CDR3 is 16 residues. V lost 7 bases, J lost 5 bases, and 13 bases stayed unmatched. The CDR3 bases are TGTGCCAGCACTTTCGCCCGGGACAGACCTACCGGGGAGCTGTTTTTT. Its protein is CASTFARDRPTGELFF.

The V and J genes are TRBV24-1 and TRBJ2-2; TRBD1 matches at 9 bases. From germline, CDR1 is KGHDR and CDR2 SFDVKD. The J segment lost 5 bases and the V segment lost 7 bases, leaving 7 bases of the junction unmatched. The CDR3 has 15 amino acids. CDR3 amino acids: CATSPGQGFTGELFF. CDR3 nucleotide sequence: TGTGCCACCAGCCCGGGACAGGGTTTTACCGGGGAGCTGTTTTTT.

This clonotype has just one count. This chain connects TRBV27 to TRBJ2-1; D is perhaps TRBD2 (6 bases). The CDR3 runs 15 residues. Germline assignment: CDR1 MNHEY and CDR2 SMNVEV (reference sequence). Trimming shortened V by 7 bases and J by 7 bases, and 20 bases separated the two germline ends. Here the CDR3 DNA reads TGTGCCAGCACCTTCGTACCCGGGACTCAAAATGAGCAGTTCTTC. The encoded protein is CASTFVPGTQNEQFF.

The chain has TRBV24-1 and TRBJ2-1, with D perhaps assigned TRBD1 or TRBD2 (9 bases each). CDR3 length: 18 residues. Germline V gene lookup returns CDR1 KGHDR and CDR2 SFDVKD. V lost 3 bases and J 8 bases, leaving 25 bases between the germline ends. CDR3 residues: CATSDPGTGTSRMDEQFF. DNA of the CDR3: TGTGCCACCAGTGATCCGGGGACAGGGACTAGCAGAATGGATGAGCAGTTCTTC.

In its sample, this clonotype was seen a few times. The chain is built from TRBV5-6 and TRBJ1-1, with 7 bases that match TRBD1. Losses at the gene ends were 0 bases for V and 0 bases for J; bases not matched to a gene: 2. CDR1 is SGHDT and CDR2 is YYEEEE in the germline V gene. This CDR3 is built from 15 residues. The CDR3 region has the DNA TGTGCCAGCAGCTTGGGGACAGGCATGAACACTGAAGCTTTCTTT. Residues: CASSLGTGMNTEAFF. Combining the CDR3 with reference TRBV5-6 and TRBJ1-1 gives the whole variable domain DAGVTQSPTHLIKTRGQQVTLRCSPKSGHDTVSWYQQALGQGPQFIFQYYEEEERQRGNFPDRFSGHQFPNYSSELNVNALLLGDSALYLCASSLGTGMNTEAFFGQGTRLTVV.

This clonotype was detected only a few times. The gene calls are TRBV28 and TRBJ1-5, with no clear D. Germline V gene sequence: CDR1 MDHEN, CDR2 SYDVKM. V lost 2 bases and J lost 0, with 5 bases in between. The CDR3 sequence is 14 residues long. The CDR3 DNA is TGTGCCAGCAGTTTAGGGCATAGCAATCAGCCCCAGCATTTT. Encoded protein: CASSLGHSNQPQHF.

The J gene is TRBJ1-5, the V gene TRBV5-6; D ambiguous. Germline loops: CDR1 SGHDT, CDR2 YYEEEE. The CDR3 spans 15 residues. Trimming removed 1 base at V and 2 bases at J, with 10 bases between. The CDR3 protein is CASSLSSRGNQPQHF. The CDR3 DNA sequence: TGTGCCAGCAGCTTGTCCAGTAGGGGCAATCAGCCCCAGCATTTT. Together with reference TRBV5-6 and TRBJ1-5, the CDR3 gives the full variable domain: DAGVTQSPTHLIKTRGQQVTLRCSPKSGHDTVSWYQQALGQGPQFIFQYYEEEERQRGNFPDRFSGHQFPNYSSELNVNALLLGDSALYLCASSLSSRGNQPQHFGDGTRLSIL.

CDR3 sequence: CASSLKGQRTSSGANVLTF. The CDR3 DNA reads as TGTGCCAGCAGCTTAAAGGGCCAGAGGACCAGCTCTGGGGCCAACGTCCTGACTTTC. The J gene is TRBJ2-6, the V gene TRBV7-3; the D is unclear. Looked up from germline, CDR1 is SGHTA and CDR2 is FQGTGA. The V end was cut by 1 base, the J end by 0 bases, with 16 bases between. The CDR3 is made up of 19 amino acids.

The rearrangement joins TRBV19 to TRBJ2-7; D might be TRBD2 (5 bases). Trimming cost V 3 bases and J 0 bases, with 12 bases left between them. The germline gives CDR1 LNHDA, CDR2 SQIVND (reference sequence). The CDR3 length is 15 residues. The CDR3 loop is CASSMRGGSSYEQYF. CDR3 nucleotide sequence: TGTGCCAGTAGTATGAGAGGTGGGAGCTCCTACGAGCAGTACTTC.

This clonotype was found once. The chain recombines TRBV19 with TRBJ2-7; 9 positions match TRBD1. After removal of 5 bases from V and 5 bases from J, the junction contained 7 bases not matched to a gene. CDR1 and CDR2 from the germline V gene are LNHDA and SQIVND (reference sequence). This CDR3 contains 14 residues. Here the CDR3 reads CASSLRDRANEQYF. The CDR3 bases are TGTGCCAGTAGTCTCCGGGACAGGGCGAACGAGCAGTACTTC. Using reference TRBV19 and TRBJ2-7 for the parts outside the CDR3, the full variable domain is DGGITQSPKYLFRKEGQNVTLSCEQNLNHDAMYWYRQDPGQGLRLIYYSQIVNDFQKGDIAEGYSVSREKKESFPLTVTSAQKNPTAFYLCASSLRDRANEQYFGPGTRLTVT.

This clonotype came up a few times. This chain links TRBV10-3 with TRBJ2-7; 10 nucleotides agree with TRBD1. J lost 5 bases, V lost 3 bases, and 10 bases had no gene match. The V gene's germline CDR1 is ENHRY and CDR2 SYGVKD. CDR3 length equals 16 residues. The CDR3 DNA is TGTGCCATCAGTGACCCCCGGGACAGGGGCAGCGACGAGCAGTACTTC. Its protein is CAISDPRDRGSDEQYF.

The sample holds one count of this clonotype. The chain combines TRBV14 with TRBJ2-7; D is uncertain. The CDR3 length is 15 residues. CDR1 is SGHDN and CDR2 is FVKESK in the germline V gene. Deletions cut 4 bases from V and 1 base from J, with 14 bases between. CDR3 in DNA: TGTGCCAGCAGCCCCTTGGATGGGGAATCCTACGAGCAGTACTTC. Its protein is CASSPLDGESYEQYF.

The chain uses TRBV30 and TRBJ1-1, with D unresolved. Trimming stripped 1 base from V and 11 bases from J, with 14 bases between. The CDR3 has 12 amino acids. Germline CDR1 GTSNPN, CDR2 SVGIG (reference sequence). Here the CDR3 DNA reads TGTGCCTGGAGTGGCGTGGGCCACGGGGCTTTCTTT. Translating it yields CAWSGVGHGAFF.

The chain links TRBV29-1 to TRBJ2-1; 8 positions agree with TRBD1. Germline CDR1 SQVTM, CDR2 ANQGSEA. V lost 6 bases to trimming and J lost 7 bases; unmatched junction nucleotides: 14. The CDR3 length is 15 residues. CDR3 nucleotides: TGCAGCGTCGAATGGGACAGGTCAAGGGTGAATGAGCAGTTCTTC. It yields the protein CSVEWDRSRVNEQFF.

The J gene is TRBJ1-2, the V gene TRBV29-1, with TRBD1 as a possible D gene (5 bases). The V end was cut by 5 bases, the J end by 4 bases, with 8 bases between. The CDR3 sequence is 11 residues long. Germline CDR1 SQVTM, CDR2 ANQGSEA. CDR3 bases: TGCAGCGTTCCGGGGGGCTATGGCTACACCTTC. The encoded protein is CSVPGGYGYTF.

The chain uses TRBV6-6 and TRBJ2-1; 7 positions agree with TRBD2. With 6 bases clipped from V and 8 bases from J, the junction kept 10 bases outside the gene matches. The CDR3 spans 14 residues. Germline assignment: CDR1 MNHNY and CDR2 SVGAGI (reference sequence). CDR3 loop: CASRRTLGGDEQFF. In nucleotides, the CDR3 is TGTGCCAGCAGGCGGACTCTGGGAGGGGATGAGCAGTTCTTC.

The rearrangement links TRBV4-1 to TRBJ2-7, with 11 nucleotides matching TRBD2. CDR3 size: 16 residues. The V segment lost 0 bases and the J segment 4 bases; nucleotides outside the gene matches: 5. Germline CDR1 is MGHRA and CDR2 is YSYEKL. DNA of the CDR3: TGCGCCAGCAGCCAAGATCTCCTAGCGGGAGGTTACGAGCAGTACTTC. This gives the protein CASSQDLLAGGYEQYF.

This clonotype was seen a single time. V is TRBV12-3 or TRBV12-4 and J is TRBJ2-3; 10 bases agree with TRBD2. The J segment lost 8 bases and the V segment lost 3 bases, leaving 17 bases of the junction unmatched. This CDR3 is built from 18 residues. The DNA for the CDR3 is TGTGCCAGCAGTTTTGTAGCGACTAGCGGGTACGATATAGGTACGCAGTATTTT. Protein: CASSFVATSGYDIGTQYF.

V gene TRBV7-8 combines with J gene TRBJ1-5; D is ambiguous. The CDR3 totals 13 residues. The V gene's germline CDR1 is SGHVS and CDR2 FQNEAQ. The germline V and J ends were trimmed by 7 bases and 6 bases, with 13 bases remaining between them. The CDR3 region is CASTISSAQPQHF. In DNA form, the CDR3 reads TGTGCCAGCACCATCTCGTCAGCTCAGCCCCAGCATTTT.

The chain recombines TRBV24-1 with TRBJ2-7, with 7 positions matching TRBD2. CDR1 is KGHDR, CDR2 SFDVKD, per germline. V lost 3 bases and J lost 0; bases outside the gene matches: 4. The CDR3 spans 15 residues. The CDR3 nucleotides are TGTGCCACCAGTGATCCGAGGGACTACTCCTACGAGCAGTACTTC. Protein sequence: CATSDPRDYSYEQYF.

The chain combines TRBV2 with TRBJ2-3; D possibly corresponds to TRBD1 (6 bases). Germline V gene lookup returns CDR1 SNHLY and CDR2 FYNNEI. V was cut by 6 bases and J by 4 bases, with 20 bases left in between. The CDR3 has 16 residues. The chain's CDR3 is CASRSRGRMVPDTQYF. The CDR3 nucleotides read TGTGCCAGCAGGTCCAGGGGCAGGATGGTGCCAGATACGCAGTATTTT.

The chain carries TRBV11-3 and TRBJ2-5; D is uncertain. The germline CDR1 and CDR2 sequences are SGHNT and YENEEA. CDR3 length equals 12 residues. V gave up 6 bases and J gave up 3 bases, with 8 bases separating them. In DNA form, the CDR3 reads TGTGCCAGCAGAAACTCGAAAGAGACCCAGTACTTC. This translates into CASRNSKETQYF.